This T cell receptor beta chain was sequenced for a study of shared T cell receptors in the human thymus. The data were produced by immunoSEQ multiplex PCR, yet TCRdb's version contains in-frame clones alone and is incomplete. Of roughly 710,000 clones in the sample, 80% to 90% were seen once. Germline V gene lookup returns CDR1 SGHKS and CDR2 YYEKEE (reference sequence). After removal of 3 bases from V and 2 bases from J, the junction contained 7 bases not matched to a gene. CDR3 size: 18 residues. The sample was also reused in another study, on human thymus T cells. That work adds: Resections removed during corrective heart surgery provided the thymus tissue used. Unrelated people showed highly overlapping thymic repertoires, related research reported.

Sequenced sample: thymocytes. The chain carries TRBV5-5 and TRBJ2-6; 11 nucleotides align to TRBD1. This clonotype was obtained from a girl in the first two years of life with a congenital heart defect. The CDR3 reads CASSSNPGQGAGANVLTF. CDR3 coding DNA: TGTGCCAGCAGCTCGAACCCGGGACAGGGGGCTGGGGCCAACGTCCTGACTTTC.